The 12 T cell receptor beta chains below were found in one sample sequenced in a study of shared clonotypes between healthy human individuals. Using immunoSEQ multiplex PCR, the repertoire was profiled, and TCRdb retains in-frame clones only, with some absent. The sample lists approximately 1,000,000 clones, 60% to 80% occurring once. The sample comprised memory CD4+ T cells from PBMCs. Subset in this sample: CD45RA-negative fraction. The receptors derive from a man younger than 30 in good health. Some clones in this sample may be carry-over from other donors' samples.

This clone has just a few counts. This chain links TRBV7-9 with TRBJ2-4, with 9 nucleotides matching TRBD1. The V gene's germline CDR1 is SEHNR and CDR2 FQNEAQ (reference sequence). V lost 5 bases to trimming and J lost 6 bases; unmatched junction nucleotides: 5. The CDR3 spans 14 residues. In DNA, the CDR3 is TGTGCCAGCAGCCGAGGGGACAGGGTAAACATTCAGTACTTC. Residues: CASSRGDRVNIQYF.

CDR3 loop: CASSIVSGQNYGYTF. In DNA form, the CDR3 reads TGTGCCAGTAGTATAGTTTCGGGACAGAACTATGGCTACACCTTC. This chain links TRBV19 with TRBJ1-2, with TRBD1 matching over 7 bases. V gave up 1 base and J gave up 2 bases; unmatched junction bases: 4. This CDR3 region has 15 residues. Germline V gene sequence: CDR1 LNHDA, CDR2 SQIVND (reference sequence).

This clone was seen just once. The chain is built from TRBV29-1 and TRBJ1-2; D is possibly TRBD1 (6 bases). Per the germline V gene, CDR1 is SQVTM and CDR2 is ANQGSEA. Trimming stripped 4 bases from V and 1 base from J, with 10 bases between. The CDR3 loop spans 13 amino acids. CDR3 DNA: TGCAGCGTTGGAGAGGACAGTAACTATGGCTACACCTTC. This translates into CSVGEDSNYGYTF.

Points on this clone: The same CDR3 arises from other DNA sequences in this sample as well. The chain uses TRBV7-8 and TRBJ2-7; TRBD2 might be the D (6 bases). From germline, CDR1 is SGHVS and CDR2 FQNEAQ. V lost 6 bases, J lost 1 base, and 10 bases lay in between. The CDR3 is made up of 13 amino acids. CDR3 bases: TGTGCCAGCAGTAGGGACTCATCCTACGAGCAGTACTTC. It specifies CASSRDSSYEQYF.

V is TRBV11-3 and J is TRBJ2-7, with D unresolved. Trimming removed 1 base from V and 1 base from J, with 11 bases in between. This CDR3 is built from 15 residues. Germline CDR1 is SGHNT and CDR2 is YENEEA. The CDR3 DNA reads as TGTGCCAGCAGCTTAGGGGTGGACGGTTCCTACGAGCAGTACTTC. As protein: CASSLGVDGSYEQYF.

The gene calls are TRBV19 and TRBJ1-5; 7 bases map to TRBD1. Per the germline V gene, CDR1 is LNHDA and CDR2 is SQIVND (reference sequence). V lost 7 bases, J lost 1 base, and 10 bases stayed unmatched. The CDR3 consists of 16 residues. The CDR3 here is CASTNRGSGSNQPQHF. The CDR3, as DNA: TGTGCCAGTACGAACAGGGGATCGGGGAGCAATCAGCCCCAGCATTTT.

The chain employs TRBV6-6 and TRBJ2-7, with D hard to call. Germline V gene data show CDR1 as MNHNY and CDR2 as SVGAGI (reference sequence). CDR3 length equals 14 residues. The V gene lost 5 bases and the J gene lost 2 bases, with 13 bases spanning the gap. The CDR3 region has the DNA TGTGCCAGCAGTCCTAGGTTAGCAGCCTACGAGCAGTACTTC. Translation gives CASSPRLAAYEQYF.

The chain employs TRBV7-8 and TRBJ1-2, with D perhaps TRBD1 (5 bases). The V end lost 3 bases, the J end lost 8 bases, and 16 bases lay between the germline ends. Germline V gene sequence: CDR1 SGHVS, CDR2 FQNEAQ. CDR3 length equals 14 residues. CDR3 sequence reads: CASSFTGETAGYTF. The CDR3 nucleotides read TGTGCCAGCAGCTTCACGGGGGAGACGGCAGGCTACACCTTC.

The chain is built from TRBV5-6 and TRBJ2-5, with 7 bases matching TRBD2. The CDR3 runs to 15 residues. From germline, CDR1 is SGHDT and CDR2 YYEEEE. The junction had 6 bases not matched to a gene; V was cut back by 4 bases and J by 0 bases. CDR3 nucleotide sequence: TGTGCCAGCAGCCGGGGAGGGAGGGACCAAGAGACCCAGTACTTC. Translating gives CASSRGGRDQETQYF.

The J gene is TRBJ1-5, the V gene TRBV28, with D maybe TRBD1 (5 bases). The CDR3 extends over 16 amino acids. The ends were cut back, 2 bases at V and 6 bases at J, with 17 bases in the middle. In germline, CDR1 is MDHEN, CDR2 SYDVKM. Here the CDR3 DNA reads TGTGCCAGCAGTTTAAGGGGTTTCAAAATCGGTCAGCCCCAGCATTTT. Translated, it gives CASSLRGFKIGQPQHF.

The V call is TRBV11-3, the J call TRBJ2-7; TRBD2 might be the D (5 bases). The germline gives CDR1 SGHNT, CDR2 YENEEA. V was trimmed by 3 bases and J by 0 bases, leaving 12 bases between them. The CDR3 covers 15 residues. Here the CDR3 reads CASSFLRGSSYEQYF. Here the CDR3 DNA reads TGTGCCAGCAGCTTCCTGAGAGGGAGCTCCTACGAGCAGTACTTC.

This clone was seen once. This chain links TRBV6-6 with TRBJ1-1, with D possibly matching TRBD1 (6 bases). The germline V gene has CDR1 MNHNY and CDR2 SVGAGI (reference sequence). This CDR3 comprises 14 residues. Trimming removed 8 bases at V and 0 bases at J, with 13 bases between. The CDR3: CASREDSMNTEAFF. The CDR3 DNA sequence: TGTGCCAGCCGAGAGGACAGTATGAACACTGAAGCTTTCTTT.